This T cell receptor beta chain was sequenced in a study of blood T cells in healthy people across ages (dated by TCRdb to 2013 to 2016). Regarding the research as a whole: In model experiments, template switching captured about one uniquely barcoded TCR beta cDNA molecule for every two T cells. To track age-related changes in TCR beta repertoire diversity, the study relied on deep sequencing normalized with unique cDNA molecular identifiers. Using the same blood draw, the study looked at two additional independent replicas of 1 million unique cDNA reads for two donors, one aged 18 to 30 and the other aged 80 or older. The donors were divided into four age groups: young (average around 16 years), middle-aged (around 37), aged (about 60) and long-lived (approximately 74).

Overall results and qualifications from the work: Since profiling was done on bulk unsorted PBMCs, naive and antigen-experienced compartments could not be conclusively compared. Estimates of total diversity based on one million sequenced T cells were considered lower bounds and underestimates. There was a strong correlation between observed TCR beta diversity and the percentage of naive T cells measured by flow cytometry. Compared with the aged group, more naive CD4+ T cells, fewer expanded clones and increased TCR diversity were shown by the long-lived group, suggesting age selection. Observed TCR beta diversity per million T cells fell roughly linearly with age, and a significant reduction was already apparent by age about 38. Donor CMV infection status was unknown, potentially confounding age-related changes in expanded clonotypes.

The roughly 42 donors, aged 6 to 90 years, were systemically healthy Caucasian individuals from Russia. Around 10 milliliters of peripheral blood were collected from each donor into EDTA-treated Vacutainer tubes. Ficoll-Paque density-gradient centrifugation was used to isolate PBMCs, with at least 7 million per sample. Total RNA, at least 5 micrograms per sample, was extracted from PBMCs with Trizol reagent. Naive CD45RAhigh/CD27high T cell percentages were measured by flow cytometry on a PBMC aliquot from every donor. Reading the germline V gene (reference sequence) gives CDR1 DFQATT and CDR2 SNEGSKA. Unmatched junction bases come to 11, with V trimmed by 8 bases and J by 5 bases. Inclusive of the bounding cysteine and phenylalanine, the CDR3 is 13 residues long. Only CDR3 DNA is held: 39 bases, read in frame from base 1. With regard to this clonotype: The target of this receptor is not known. No base quality values were provided; no much bigger clone lies one nucleotide off.

Library method: 5' RACE. TCRdb records Illumina HiSeq 2500 as the sequencer. The second PCR ran for about 6 to 12 cycles and used a J-beta primer mix along with a sample-barcoded 5' primer. A template-switch 5' adaptor carrying 12 random nucleotides introduced a unique molecular identifier onto each TCR beta cDNA molecule. Each sample yielded at least 3 million CDR3-containing paired-end reads. All of the RNA was converted into first-strand cDNA using the Mint cDNA synthesis kit, with a TRBC-specific oligonucleotide serving as the primer. Following uracil-DNA glycosylase treatment, a first 18-cycle PCR with universal primers M1SS and BC2_uni_R was performed on all cDNA. The published analysis was carried out like this. Each sample was normalized by randomly selecting 1 million high-quality reads, each carrying a distinct molecular identifier. Instead of being binned into consensus sequences, reads that shared molecular identifiers were thrown out. MiTCR, set to a Q25 quality threshold and the strictest error-elimination algorithm, was used for CDR3 identification, clonotype clustering and error correction. A nonparametric unseen species model with Euler transformation was used to estimate a lower bound on total TCR beta diversity. TCRdb ran its own pipeline on the public reads, namely fastp trimming at Q25 and MiXCR clone calling, and kept in-frame beta chains. Identical CDR3 proteins give one entry, which carries the most common genes and DNA. The V and J calls reflect TCRdb's pipeline rather than the authors' work. In all, the sample holds some 760,000 distinct CDR3 sequences, and 20% to 25% of those were seen once. The ten largest account for 9.4% of the sample.

The sample was also reused in another study, on T cells of mothers and their children. As that second study puts it: Donors were nine systemically healthy Caucasian individuals: three mothers and their six children. cDNA synthesis consumed the entire amount of extracted RNA, loaded at around 1.5 ug RNA in each 15 ul reaction. Sample barcodes and 2-4 random nucleotides were added via the M1S primer in the second PCR. Each mother yielded over 9.5 million TCR beta CDR3 reads and each child a few million reads. TCR recombination output is similarly shaped by thymic selection in related and unrelated pairs, with a minor effect exerted by inherited differences. Normalized repertoire overlap was always found to be slightly, but never significantly, higher in related mother-child pairs than in unrelated mother-child pairs. With a sensitivity of approximately 96 clones per million clonotypes, no persistent microchimeric T cell clones were detected. In the study, deep NGS was used to compare the TCR beta repertoires of mothers and children, and features distinguishing related mother-child pairs from unrelated individuals were sought. Mothers averaged roughly 40 +/- 4 years of age and children averaged about 10 +/- 4 years. After adapters were ligated using NEBNext reagents, the libraries underwent 100+100 nt paired-end sequencing on an Illumina HiSeq 2000. To avoid cross-contamination, the mother libraries and the child libraries were prepared a month apart and sequenced in separate runs. For each donor, between roughly 450,000 and 2,200,000 distinct TCR beta clonotypes were identified. Naive TCR beta clonotypes were estimated from low-frequency clonotypes matched to each donor's FACS-determined naive share, without sorting.

The receptor comes from a boy aged 10-17 years in good health. The sample comprised blood. The chain is made from TRBV20-1 and TRBJ2-5; 7 bases in between match TRBD1. At the DNA level, the sequence is TGCAGTCCGAGCAGGGGGATCCGGGAGACCCAGTACTTC. It translates to CSPSRGIRETQYF.